This T cell receptor (beta chain) is drawn from a study of blood T cells in healthy people across ages. General study findings and limits: Across the age range, TCR beta diversity per million T cells fell in a roughly linear way. Fewer expanded clones and more diversity marked long-lived versus aged donors.

It was with a sample-barcoded 5' primer and a J-beta primer mix that a second PCR of about 7 to 12 cycles was run. Every cDNA was tagged by a template-switch adaptor with 12 random nucleotides. Every sample gave at least 3 million paired-end reads containing CDR3. TCRdb itself ran the 5' RACE reads through MiXCR, one entry per CDR3 protein. The sample shows 450,000 to 700,000 distinct CDR3 sequences, approximately 30% of them seen only once. The J segment lost 5 bases and the V segment lost 5 bases, leaving 15 bases of the junction unmatched. The germline gives CDR1 SEHNR, CDR2 FQNEAQ (reference sequence). CDR3 length equals 17 residues. This clonotype was observed a few times. The target antigen is unknown.

The rearrangement uses TRBV7-9 and TRBJ1-2; 9 bases are a match to TRBD1. The source material was blood. This TCR derives from a woman in her seventies in good health. The CDR3 protein is CASSPHRGQESNYGYTF. The CDR3 DNA sequence: TGTGCCAGCAGCCCTCACAGGGGGCAAGAGTCCAATTATGGCTACACCTTC. The whole variable domain, remainder taken from reference TRBV7-9 and TRBJ1-2, is DTGVSQNPRHKITKRGQNVTFRCDPISEHNRLYWYRQTLGQGPEFLTYFQNEAQLEKSRLLSDRFSAERPKGSFSTLEIQRTEQGDSAMYLCASSPHRGQESNYGYTFGSGTRLTVV.